Listed below are T cell receptor beta chains from one sample, sequenced in a study of long-term antiretroviral therapy in people with HIV. Sequenced by immunoSEQ multiplex PCR; TCRdb stores in-frame clones only, minus some. The sample has 20,000 to 30,000 clones, 79% seen once; the top ten hold approximately 11%. The material was unsorted PBMCs, obtained 1.2 years after starting antiretroviral therapy. Every receptor here comes from a woman aged 40-49 years with HIV. The CDR3 runs from the conserved cysteine through the conserved F or W. The D gene is left open where the match is weak. Expanded clones are given a class, and other clones once, few, many or no size at all.

TRBD2 | TRBJ2-3 | TRBV18 | - | CASSQSGAVSDTQYF | TGTGCCAGCTCACAGAGCGGGGCCGTATCAGATACGCAGTATTTT
TRBD2 | TRBJ2-3 | TRBV7-9 | once | CASSPRVAGGTDTQYF | TGTGCCAGCAGCCCCCGGGTAGCGGGAGGGACAGATACGCAGTATTTT
TRBD2 | TRBJ2-3 | TRBV27 | once | CASSLLGAGTSEYF | TGTGCCAGCAGTTTATTGGGTGCCGGGACTAGCGAGTATTTT
- | TRBJ2-1 | TRBV19 | once | CASRGAGHYNEQFF | TGTGCCAGTAGGGGGGCAGGGCACTACAATGAGCAGTTCTTC
- | TRBJ1-1 | TRBV27 | - | CASSWRAGNTEAFF | TGTGCCAGCAGTTGGAGGGCGGGGAACACTGAAGCTTTCTTT
TRBD1 | TRBJ1-5 | TRBV30 | - | CAWSVPGTGGNQPQHF | TGTGCCTGGAGTGTACCCGGGACAGGGGGCAATCAGCCCCAGCATTTT
- | TRBJ2-1 | TRBV7-9 | - | CASSLAEISYNEQFF | TGTGCCAGCAGCTTAGCGGAGATCTCCTACAATGAGCAGTTCTTC
- | TRBJ2-1 | TRBV29-1 | - | CSVEHHSSYNEQFF | TGCAGCGTTGAACACCACAGCTCCTACAATGAGCAGTTCTTC
- | TRBJ1-1 | TRBV18 | few | CASSPASANTEAFF | TGTGCCAGCTCACCCGCCTCGGCAAACACTGAAGCTTTCTTT
- | TRBJ1-5 | TRBV5-1 | - | CASSLEGYGNQPQHF | TGCGCCAGCAGCTTAGAGGGATATGGCAATCAGCCCCAGCATTTT
- | TRBJ1-4 | TRBV19 | once | CASMGGQGIQTNEKLFF | TGTGCCAGTATGGGAGGGCAGGGGATCCAGACTAATGAAAAACTGTTTTTT
TRBD2 | TRBJ2-1 | TRBV9 | - | CASSVSSGLAGYEQFF | TGTGCCAGCAGCGTATCGTCGGGACTAGCGGGATATGAGCAGTTCTTC
- | TRBJ1-2 | TRBV6-6 | - | CASRADLANGYTF | TGTGCCAGCAGGGCGGACCTTGCGAATGGCTACACCTTC
- | TRBJ2-3 | TRBV29-1 | - | CSVESPHTQYF | TGCAGCGTTGAAAGCCCTCATACGCAGTATTTT
- | TRBJ2-1 | TRBV5-1 | few | CASSRGGNSYNEQFF | TGCGCCAGCAGCCGGGGTGGCAACTCCTACAATGAGCAGTTCTTC
- | TRBJ1-4 | TRBV7-2 | - | CASSLGGGATSGEKLFF | TGTGCCAGCAGCTTAGGAGGGGGGGCCACCTCGGGTGAAAAACTGTTTTTT
- | TRBJ1-1 | TRBV19 | - | CASSIEISVNTEAFF | TGTGCCAGTAGTATTGAGATCTCGGTGAACACTGAAGCTTTCTTT
- | TRBJ2-5 | TRBV14 | once | CASSPPGTYQETQYF | TGTGCCAGCAGCCCCCCCGGGACATACCAAGAGACCCAGTACTTC
- | TRBJ2-5 | TRBV7-2 | - | CAISGLTQETQYF | TGTGCCATCTCGGGGCTGACCCAAGAGACCCAGTACTTC